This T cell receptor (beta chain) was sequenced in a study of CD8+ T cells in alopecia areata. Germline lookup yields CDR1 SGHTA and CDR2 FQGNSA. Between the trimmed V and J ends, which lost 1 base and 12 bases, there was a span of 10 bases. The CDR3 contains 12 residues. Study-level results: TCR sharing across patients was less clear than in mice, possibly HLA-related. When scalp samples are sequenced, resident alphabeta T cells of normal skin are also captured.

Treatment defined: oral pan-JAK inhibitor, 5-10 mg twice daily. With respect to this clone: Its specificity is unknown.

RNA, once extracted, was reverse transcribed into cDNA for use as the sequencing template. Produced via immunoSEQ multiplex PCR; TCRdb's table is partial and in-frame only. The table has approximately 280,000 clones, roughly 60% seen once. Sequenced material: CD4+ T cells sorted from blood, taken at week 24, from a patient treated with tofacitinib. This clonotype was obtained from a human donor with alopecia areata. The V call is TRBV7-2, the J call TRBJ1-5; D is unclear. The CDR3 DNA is TGTGCCAGCAGCTTAGAGTACGGGGTCCAGCATTTT. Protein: CASSLEYGVQHF. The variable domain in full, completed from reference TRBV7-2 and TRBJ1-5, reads GAGVSQSPSNKVTEKGKDVELRCDPISGHTALYWYRQSLGQGLEFLIYFQGNSAPDKSGLPSDRFSAERTGGSVSTLTIQRTQQEDSAVYLCASSLEYGVQHFGDGTRLSIL.